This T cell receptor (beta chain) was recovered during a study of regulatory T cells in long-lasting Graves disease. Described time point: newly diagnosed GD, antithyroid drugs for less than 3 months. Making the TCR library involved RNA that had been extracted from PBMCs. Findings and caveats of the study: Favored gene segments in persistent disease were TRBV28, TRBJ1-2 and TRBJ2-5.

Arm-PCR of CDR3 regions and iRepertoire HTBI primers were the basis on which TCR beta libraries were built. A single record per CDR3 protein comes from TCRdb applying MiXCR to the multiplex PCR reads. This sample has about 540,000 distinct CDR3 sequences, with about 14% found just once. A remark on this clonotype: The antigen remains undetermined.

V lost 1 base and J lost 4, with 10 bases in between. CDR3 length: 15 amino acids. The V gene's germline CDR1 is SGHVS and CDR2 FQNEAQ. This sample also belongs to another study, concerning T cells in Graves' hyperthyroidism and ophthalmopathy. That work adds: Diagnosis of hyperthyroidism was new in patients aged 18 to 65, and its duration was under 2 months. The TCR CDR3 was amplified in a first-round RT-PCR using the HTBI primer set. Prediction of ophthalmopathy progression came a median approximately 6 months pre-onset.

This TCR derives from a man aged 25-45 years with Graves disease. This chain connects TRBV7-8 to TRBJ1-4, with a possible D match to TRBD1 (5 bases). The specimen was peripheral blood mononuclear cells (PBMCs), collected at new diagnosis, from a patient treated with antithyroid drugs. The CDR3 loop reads CASSLGGVVNEKLFF. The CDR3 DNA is TGTGCCAGCAGCTTAGGGGGGGTGGTTAATGAAAAACTGTTTTTT.